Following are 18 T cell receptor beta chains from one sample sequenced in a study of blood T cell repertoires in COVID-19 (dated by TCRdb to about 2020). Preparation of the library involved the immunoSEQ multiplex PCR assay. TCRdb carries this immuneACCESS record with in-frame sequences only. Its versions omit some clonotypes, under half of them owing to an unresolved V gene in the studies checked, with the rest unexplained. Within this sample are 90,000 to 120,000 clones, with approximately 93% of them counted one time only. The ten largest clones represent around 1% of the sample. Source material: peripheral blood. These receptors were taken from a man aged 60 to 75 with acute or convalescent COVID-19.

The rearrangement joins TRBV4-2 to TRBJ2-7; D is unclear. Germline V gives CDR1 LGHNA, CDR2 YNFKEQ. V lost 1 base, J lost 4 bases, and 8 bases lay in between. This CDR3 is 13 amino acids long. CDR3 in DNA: TGTGCCAGCAGCCAAGCTCTCCCTTACGAGCAGTACTTC. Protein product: CASSQALPYEQYF.

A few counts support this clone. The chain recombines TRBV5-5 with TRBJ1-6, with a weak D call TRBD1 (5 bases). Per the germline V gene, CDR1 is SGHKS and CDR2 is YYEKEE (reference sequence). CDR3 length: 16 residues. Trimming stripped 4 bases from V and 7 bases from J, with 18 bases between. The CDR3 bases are TGTGCCAGCAGCCCACGAGTGGAGGGGCGCAATTCACCCCTCCACTTT. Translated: CASSPRVEGRNSPLHF.

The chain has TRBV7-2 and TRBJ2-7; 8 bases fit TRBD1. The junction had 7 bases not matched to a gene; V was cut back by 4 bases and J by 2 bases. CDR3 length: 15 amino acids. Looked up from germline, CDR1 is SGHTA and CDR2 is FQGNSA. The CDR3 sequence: CASSSGGTGAYEQYF. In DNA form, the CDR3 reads TGTGCCAGCAGCTCAGGAGGGACAGGAGCCTACGAGCAGTACTTC.

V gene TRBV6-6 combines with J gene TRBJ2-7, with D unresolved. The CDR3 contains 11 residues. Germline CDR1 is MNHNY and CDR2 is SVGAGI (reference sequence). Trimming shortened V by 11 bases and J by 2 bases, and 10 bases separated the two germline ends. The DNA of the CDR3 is TGTGCCGTGGGCAGCCCCTACGAGCAGTACTTC. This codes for CAVGSPYEQYF.

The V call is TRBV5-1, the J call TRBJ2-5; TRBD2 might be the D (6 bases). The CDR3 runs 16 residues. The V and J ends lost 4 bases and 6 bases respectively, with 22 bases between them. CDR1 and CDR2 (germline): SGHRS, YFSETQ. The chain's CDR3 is CASSPVGSSGRKTQYF. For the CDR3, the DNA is TGCGCCAGCAGCCCCGTGGGGTCGTCAGGGAGGAAGACCCAGTACTTC. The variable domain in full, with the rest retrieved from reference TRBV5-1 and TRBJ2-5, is KAGVTQTPRYLIKTRGQQVTLSCSPISGHRSVSWYQQTPGQGLQFLFEYFSETQRNKGNFPGRFSGRQFSNSRSEMNVSTLELGDSALYLCASSPVGSSGRKTQYFGPGTRLLVL.

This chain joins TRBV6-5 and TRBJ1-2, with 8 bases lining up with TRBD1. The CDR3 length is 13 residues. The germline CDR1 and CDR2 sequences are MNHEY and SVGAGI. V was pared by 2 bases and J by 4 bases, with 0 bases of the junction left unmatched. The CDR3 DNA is TGTGCCAGCAGTTACGACAGGGGCTATGGCTACACCTTC. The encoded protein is CASSYDRGYGYTF.

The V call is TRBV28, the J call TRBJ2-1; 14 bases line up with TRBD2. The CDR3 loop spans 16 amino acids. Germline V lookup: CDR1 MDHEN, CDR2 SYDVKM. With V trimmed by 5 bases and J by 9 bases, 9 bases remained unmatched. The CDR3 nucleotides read TGTGCCAGCAGTGGACTAGCGGGAGGTACCCCTGGTGAGCAGTTCTTC. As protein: CASSGLAGGTPGEQFF.

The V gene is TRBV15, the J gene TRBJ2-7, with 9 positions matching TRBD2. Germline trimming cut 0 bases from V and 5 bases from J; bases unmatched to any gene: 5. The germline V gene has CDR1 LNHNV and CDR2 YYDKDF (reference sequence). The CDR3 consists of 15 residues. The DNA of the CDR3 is TGTGCCACCAGCAGAGATTACCAGCGGGAGGACGAGCAGTACGTC. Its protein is CATSRDYQREDEQYV.

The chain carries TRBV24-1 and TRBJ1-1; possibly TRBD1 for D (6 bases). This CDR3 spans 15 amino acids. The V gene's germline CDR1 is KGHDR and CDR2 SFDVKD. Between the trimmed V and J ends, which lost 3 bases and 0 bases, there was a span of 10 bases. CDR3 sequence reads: CATSDSGTMNTEAFF. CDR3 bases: TGTGCCACCAGTGATAGCGGGACAATGAACACTGAAGCTTTCTTT.

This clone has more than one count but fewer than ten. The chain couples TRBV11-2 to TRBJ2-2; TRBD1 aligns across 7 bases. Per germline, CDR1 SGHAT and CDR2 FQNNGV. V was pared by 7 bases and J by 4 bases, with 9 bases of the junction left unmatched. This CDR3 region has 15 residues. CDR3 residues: CASNLVTGSTGELFF. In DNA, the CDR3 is TGTGCCAGCAACCTAGTGACAGGGTCCACCGGGGAGCTGTTTTTT.

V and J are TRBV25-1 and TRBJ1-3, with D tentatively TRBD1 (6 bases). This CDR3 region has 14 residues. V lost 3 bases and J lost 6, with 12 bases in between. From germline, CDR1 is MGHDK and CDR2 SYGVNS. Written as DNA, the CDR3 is TGTGCCAGCAGTGAGATAGGGGGGGAAAACACCATATATTTT. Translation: CASSEIGGENTIYF.

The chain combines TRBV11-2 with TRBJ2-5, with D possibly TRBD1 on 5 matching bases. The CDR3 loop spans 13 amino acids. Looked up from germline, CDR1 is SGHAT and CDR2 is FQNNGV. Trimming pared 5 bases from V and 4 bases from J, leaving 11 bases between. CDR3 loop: CASSPSRAETQYF. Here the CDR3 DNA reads TGTGCCAGCAGCCCTTCCAGGGCAGAGACCCAGTACTTC.

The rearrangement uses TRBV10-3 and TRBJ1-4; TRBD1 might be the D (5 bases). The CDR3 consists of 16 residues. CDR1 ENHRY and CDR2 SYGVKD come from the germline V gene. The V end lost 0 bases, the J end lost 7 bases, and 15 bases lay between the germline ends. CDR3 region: CAISESLIGEGEKLFF. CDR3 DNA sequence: TGTGCCATCAGTGAGTCCCTGATAGGGGAAGGTGAAAAACTGTTTTTT.

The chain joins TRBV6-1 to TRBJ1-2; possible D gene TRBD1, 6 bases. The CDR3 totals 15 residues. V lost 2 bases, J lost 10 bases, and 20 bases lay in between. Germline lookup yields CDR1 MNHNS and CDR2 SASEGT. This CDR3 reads CASSEQAVVTGPYTF. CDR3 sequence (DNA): TGTGCCAGCAGTGAACAGGCGGTGGTCACAGGGCCCTACACCTTC.

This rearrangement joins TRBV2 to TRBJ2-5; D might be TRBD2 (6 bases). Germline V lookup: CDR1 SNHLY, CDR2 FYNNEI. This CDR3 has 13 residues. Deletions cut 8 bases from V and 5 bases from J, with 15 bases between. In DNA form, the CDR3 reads TGTGCCAGCTGCACCGGGGGTGGGGAGACCCAGTACTTC. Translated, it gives CASCTGGGETQYF.

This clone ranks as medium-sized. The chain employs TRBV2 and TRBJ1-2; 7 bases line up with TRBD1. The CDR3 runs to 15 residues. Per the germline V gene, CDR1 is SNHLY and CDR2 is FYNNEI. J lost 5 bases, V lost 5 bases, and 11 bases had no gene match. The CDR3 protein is CASSPPGTEGYGYTF. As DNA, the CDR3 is TGTGCCAGCAGTCCCCCCGGGACAGAGGGGTATGGCTACACCTTC.

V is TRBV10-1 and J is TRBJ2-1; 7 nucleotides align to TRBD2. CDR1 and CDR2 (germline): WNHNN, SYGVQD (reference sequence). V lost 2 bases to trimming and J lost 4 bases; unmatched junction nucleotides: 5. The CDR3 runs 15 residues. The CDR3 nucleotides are TGCGCCAGCAGTGAGGATGGAGCGGGATACAATGAGCAGTTCTTC. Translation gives CASSEDGAGYNEQFF.

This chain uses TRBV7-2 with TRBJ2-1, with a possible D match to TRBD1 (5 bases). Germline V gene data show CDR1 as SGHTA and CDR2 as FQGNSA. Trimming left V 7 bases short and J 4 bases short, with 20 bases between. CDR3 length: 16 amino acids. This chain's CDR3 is CASTLGPRAGYNEQFF. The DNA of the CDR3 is TGTGCCAGCACCTTGGGGCCTCGGGCTGGGTACAATGAGCAGTTCTTC.